This T cell receptor (beta chain) was recovered during a study of CD8 T cells in Susac syndrome. Germline V gene lookup returns CDR1 SGHTA and CDR2 FQGNSA. With 0 bases removed from V and 2 bases from J, the gap between germline ends came to 12 bases. The CDR3 sequence is 16 residues long. RNA in amounts of about 0.5 to 1 ug was reverse transcribed with random hexamers. TCRdb passed the immunoSEQ multiplex PCR reads through MiXCR, listing each CDR3 protein once. Counted here are 120,000 or so distinct CDR3 sequences, about 93% occurring once; the ten biggest clones make up 0.095% to 0.1%. The V gene is TRBV7-2, the J gene TRBJ2-3; D is tentatively TRBD1 or TRBD2 (5 bases each). The sequenced sample was CD4+ T cells from PBMCs. The receptor comes from a human donor in good health. CDR3 sequence reads: CASSLAGVGFTDTQYF. The CDR3 coding sequence is TGTGCCAGCAGCTTAGCGGGGGTGGGGTTCACAGATACGCAGTATTTT.